Listed below are T cell receptor beta chains from one sample, sequenced in a study of T cells in tumors after PD-1 blockade. Sequencing used immunoSEQ multiplex PCR; TCRdb keeps in-frame clones, though not all of them. The sample holds 54,000 or so clones; around four fifths are singletons and the top ten take 10% to 15%. This specimen consisted of PBMCs, obtained before anti-PD-1 treatment. The source is a human donor with basal cell carcinoma. Both conserved end residues are part of each CDR3. The D gene is left open where the match is weak. Clone size, where shown, is once, few, many, or a class for clones that have expanded.

j_call: TRBJ2-1; clone_size: once; v_call: TRBV5-1; d_call: TRBD2; cdr3_length: 15; cdr3_aa: CASSFSSGGATEQFF; cdr3_nt: TGCGCCAGCAGCTTCTCCAGCGGGGGGGCAACTGAGCAGTTCTTC
j_call: TRBJ1-1; clone_size: -; v_call: TRBV5-5; d_call: -; cdr3_length: 15; cdr3_aa: CASITPGRSNTEAFF; cdr3_nt: TGTGCCAGCATTACCCCGGGACGGTCGAACACTGAAGCTTTCTTT
j_call: TRBJ2-7; clone_size: once; v_call: TRBV2; d_call: -; cdr3_length: 13; cdr3_aa: CASSDETAYEQYF; cdr3_nt: TGTGCCAGCAGTGACGAGACGGCCTACGAGCAGTACTTC
j_call: TRBJ2-3; clone_size: -; v_call: TRBV19; d_call: -; cdr3_length: 12; cdr3_aa: CASTSGVSTQYF; cdr3_nt: TGTGCCAGTACCTCCGGGGTCTCAACGCAGTATTTT
j_call: TRBJ1-3; clone_size: -; v_call: TRBV27; d_call: -; cdr3_length: 17; cdr3_aa: CASSPWAVRQSGNTIYF; cdr3_nt: TGTGCCAGCAGTCCATGGGCGGTACGACAGTCGGGAAACACCATATATTTT
j_call: TRBJ2-7; clone_size: -; v_call: TRBV6-2/TRBV6-3; d_call: TRBD1; cdr3_length: 17; cdr3_aa: CASSGQGPQQSSYEQYF; cdr3_nt: TGTGCCAGCAGTGGACAGGGGCCACAACAGAGCTCCTACGAGCAGTACTTC
j_call: TRBJ2-5; clone_size: once; v_call: TRBV6-5; d_call: TRBD1; cdr3_length: 15; cdr3_aa: CASSPGQGIRETQYF; cdr3_nt: TGTGCCAGCAGTCCCGGACAGGGGATACGAGAGACCCAGTACTTC
j_call: TRBJ2-3; clone_size: -; v_call: TRBV19; d_call: -; cdr3_length: 18; cdr3_aa: CASSRLMGDAGMMVTQYF; cdr3_nt: TGTGCCAGTAGCCGACTGATGGGGGACGCGGGCATGATGGTTACGCAGTATTTT
j_call: TRBJ2-2; clone_size: once; v_call: TRBV9; d_call: -; cdr3_length: 17; cdr3_aa: CPRRAEGGARVIGELFF; cdr3_nt: TGTCCCCGCCGCGCCGAGGGGGGGGCACGGGTGATCGGGGAGCTGTTTTTT
j_call: TRBJ2-5; clone_size: -; v_call: TRBV30; d_call: -; cdr3_length: 11; cdr3_aa: CAWSAEETQYF; cdr3_nt: TGTGCCTGGAGCGCCGAAGAGACCCAGTACTTC
j_call: TRBJ2-5; clone_size: few; v_call: TRBV7-8; d_call: TRBD2; cdr3_length: 14; cdr3_aa: CASSLERGTDTQYF; cdr3_nt: TGTGCCAGCAGCTTAGAGCGGGGAACAGACACCCAGTACTTC
j_call: TRBJ1-2; clone_size: -; v_call: TRBV21-1; d_call: -; cdr3_length: 15; cdr3_aa: CARIPGQVRNYGYTF; cdr3_nt: TGTGCCAGGATCCCGGGACAGGTGCGGAACTATGGCTACACCTTC
j_call: TRBJ2-3; clone_size: few; v_call: TRBV5-8; d_call: -; cdr3_length: 16; cdr3_aa: CASSLKQGGGSDTQYF; cdr3_nt: TGTGCCAGCAGCTTGAAACAGGGAGGAGGGTCAGATACGCAGTATTTT
j_call: TRBJ1-2; clone_size: -; v_call: TRBV5-5; d_call: -; cdr3_length: 13; cdr3_aa: CASSISGARGYTF; cdr3_nt: TGTGCCAGCAGCATCTCGGGGGCGCGTGGCTACACCTTC
j_call: TRBJ2-3; clone_size: -; v_call: TRBV5-1; d_call: TRBD2; cdr3_length: 14; cdr3_aa: CASSSVGGSDTQYF; cdr3_nt: TGCGCCAGCAGCTCAGTGGGGGGGTCAGATACGCAGTATTTT
j_call: TRBJ1-2; clone_size: -; v_call: TRBV29-1; d_call: -; cdr3_length: 12; cdr3_aa: CSVAAVNYGYTF; cdr3_nt: TGCAGCGTTGCGGCCGTTAACTATGGCTACACCTTC
j_call: TRBJ2-7; clone_size: -; v_call: TRBV6-5; d_call: TRBD1; cdr3_length: 13; cdr3_aa: CASGTGEIYEQYF; cdr3_nt: TGTGCCAGCGGGACAGGGGAAATCTACGAGCAGTACTTC
j_call: TRBJ2-1; clone_size: -; v_call: TRBV18; d_call: TRBD1; cdr3_length: 13; cdr3_aa: CASSPDRVNEQFF; cdr3_nt: TGTGCCAGCTCACCAGACAGGGTCAATGAGCAGTTCTTC